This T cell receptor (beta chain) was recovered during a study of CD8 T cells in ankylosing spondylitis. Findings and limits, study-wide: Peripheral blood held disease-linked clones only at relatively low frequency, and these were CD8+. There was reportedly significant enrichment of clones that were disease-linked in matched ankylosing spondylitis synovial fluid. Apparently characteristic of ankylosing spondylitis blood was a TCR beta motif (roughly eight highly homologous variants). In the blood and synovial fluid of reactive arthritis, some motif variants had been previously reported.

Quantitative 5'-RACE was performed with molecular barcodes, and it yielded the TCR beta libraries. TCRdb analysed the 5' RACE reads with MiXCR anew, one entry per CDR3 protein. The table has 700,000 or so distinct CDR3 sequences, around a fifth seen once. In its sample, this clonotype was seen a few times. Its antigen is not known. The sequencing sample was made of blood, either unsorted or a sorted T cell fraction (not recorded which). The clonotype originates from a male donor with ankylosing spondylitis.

Written as DNA, the CDR3 is TGCGCCAGCAGGCCGACAGGGGGCTTTAAGACCCAGTACTTC. Protein: CASRPTGGFKTQYF. This chain links TRBV5-1 with TRBJ2-5; 10 bases match TRBD1. CDR1 and CDR2 (germline): SGHRS, YFSETQ. The CDR3 contains 14 residues. The trim removed 5 bases at V and 6 bases at J, leaving 7 bases unmatched.